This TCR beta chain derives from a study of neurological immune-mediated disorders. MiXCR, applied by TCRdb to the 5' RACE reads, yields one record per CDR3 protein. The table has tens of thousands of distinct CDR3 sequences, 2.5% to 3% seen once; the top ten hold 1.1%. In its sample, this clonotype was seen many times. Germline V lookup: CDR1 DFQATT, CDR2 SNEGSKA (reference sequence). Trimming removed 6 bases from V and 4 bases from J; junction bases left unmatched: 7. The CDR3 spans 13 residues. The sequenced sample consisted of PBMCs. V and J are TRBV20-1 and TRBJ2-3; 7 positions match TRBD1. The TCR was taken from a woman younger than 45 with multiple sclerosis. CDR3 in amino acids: CSASTGAADTQYF. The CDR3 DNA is TGCAGTGCCAGTACAGGGGCGGCAGATACGCAGTATTTT.